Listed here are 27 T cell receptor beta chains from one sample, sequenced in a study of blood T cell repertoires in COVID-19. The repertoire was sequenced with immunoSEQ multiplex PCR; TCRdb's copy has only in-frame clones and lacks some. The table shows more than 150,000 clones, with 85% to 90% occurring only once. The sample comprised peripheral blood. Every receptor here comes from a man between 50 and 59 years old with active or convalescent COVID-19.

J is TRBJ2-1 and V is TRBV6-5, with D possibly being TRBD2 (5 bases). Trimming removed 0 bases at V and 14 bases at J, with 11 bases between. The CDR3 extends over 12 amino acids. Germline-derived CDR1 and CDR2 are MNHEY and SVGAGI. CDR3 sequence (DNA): TGTGCCAGCAGTTACTCACCGGGAATTGAGTTCTTC. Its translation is CASSYSPGIEFF.

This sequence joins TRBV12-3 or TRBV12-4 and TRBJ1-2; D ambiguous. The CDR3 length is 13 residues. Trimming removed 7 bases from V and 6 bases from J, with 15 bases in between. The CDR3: CASTRQNFNGYTF. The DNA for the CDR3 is TGTGCCAGCACTAGGCAAAATTTCAATGGCTACACCTTC.

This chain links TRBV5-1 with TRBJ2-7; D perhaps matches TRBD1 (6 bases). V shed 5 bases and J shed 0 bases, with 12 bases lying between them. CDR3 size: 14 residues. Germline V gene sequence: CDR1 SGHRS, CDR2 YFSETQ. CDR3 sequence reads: CASRQGHASYEQYF. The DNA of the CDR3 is TGCGCCAGCAGACAGGGACATGCCTCCTACGAGCAGTACTTC.

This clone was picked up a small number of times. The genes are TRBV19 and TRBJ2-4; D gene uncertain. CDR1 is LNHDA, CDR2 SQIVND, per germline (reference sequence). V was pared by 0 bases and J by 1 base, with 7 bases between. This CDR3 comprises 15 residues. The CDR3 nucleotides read TGTGCCAGTAGTATAGACTGGCCGGCCAAAAACATTCAGTACTTC. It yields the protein CASSIDWPAKNIQYF.

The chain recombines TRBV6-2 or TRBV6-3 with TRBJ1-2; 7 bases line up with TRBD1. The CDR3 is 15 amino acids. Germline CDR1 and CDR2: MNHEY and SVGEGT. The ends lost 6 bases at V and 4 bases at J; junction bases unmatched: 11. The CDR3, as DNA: TGTGCCAGCAGCGAGAGGGGCAGGGGGACCTATGGCTACACCTTC. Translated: CASSERGRGTYGYTF.

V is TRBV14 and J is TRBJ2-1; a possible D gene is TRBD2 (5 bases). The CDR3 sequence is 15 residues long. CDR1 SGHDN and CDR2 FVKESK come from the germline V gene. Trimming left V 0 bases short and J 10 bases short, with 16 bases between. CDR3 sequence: CASSQDWLASPEQFF. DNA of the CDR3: TGTGCCAGCAGCCAAGATTGGCTAGCTAGCCCAGAGCAGTTCTTC. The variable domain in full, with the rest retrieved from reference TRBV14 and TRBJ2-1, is EAGVTQFPSHSVIEKGQTVTLRCDPISGHDNLYWYRRVMGKEIKFLLHFVKESKQDESGMPNNRFLAERTGGTYSTLKVQPAELEDSGVYFCASSQDWLASPEQFFGPGTRLTVL.

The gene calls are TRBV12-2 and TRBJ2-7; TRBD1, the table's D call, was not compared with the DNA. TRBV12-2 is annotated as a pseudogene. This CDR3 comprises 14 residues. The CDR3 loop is CASRPHQQGNEQYF. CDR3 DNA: TGTGCAAGTCGCCCCCATCAACAGGGAAACGAGCAGTACTTC.

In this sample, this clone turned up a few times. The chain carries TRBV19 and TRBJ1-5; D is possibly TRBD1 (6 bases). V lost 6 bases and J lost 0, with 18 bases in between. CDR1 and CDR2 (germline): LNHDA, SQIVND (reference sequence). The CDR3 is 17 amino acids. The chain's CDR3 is CASRHPGTPYSNQPQHF. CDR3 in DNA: TGTGCCAGTAGACATCCCGGGACACCATATAGCAATCAGCCCCAGCATTTT.

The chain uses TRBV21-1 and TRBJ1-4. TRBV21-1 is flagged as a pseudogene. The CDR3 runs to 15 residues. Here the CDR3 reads CASSNPRGGSEKLFF. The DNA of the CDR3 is TGTGCCAGCAGCAACCCCCGGGGAGGGAGTGAAAAACTGTTTTTT.

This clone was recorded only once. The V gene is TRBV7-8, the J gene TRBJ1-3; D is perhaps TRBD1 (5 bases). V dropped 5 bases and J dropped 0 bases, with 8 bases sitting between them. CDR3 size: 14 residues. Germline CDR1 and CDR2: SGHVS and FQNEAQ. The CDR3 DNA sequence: TGTGCCAGCAGCCCCAGGGACTCTGGAAACACCATATATTTT. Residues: CASSPRDSGNTIYF.

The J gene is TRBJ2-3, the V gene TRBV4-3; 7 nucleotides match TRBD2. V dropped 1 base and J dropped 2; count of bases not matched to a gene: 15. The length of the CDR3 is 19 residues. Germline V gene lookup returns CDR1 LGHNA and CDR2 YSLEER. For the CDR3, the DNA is TGCGCCAGCAGCCAAGCTCAAGTACGGCTAGCGGTTTACACAGATACGCAGTATTTT. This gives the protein CASSQAQVRLAVYTDTQYF.

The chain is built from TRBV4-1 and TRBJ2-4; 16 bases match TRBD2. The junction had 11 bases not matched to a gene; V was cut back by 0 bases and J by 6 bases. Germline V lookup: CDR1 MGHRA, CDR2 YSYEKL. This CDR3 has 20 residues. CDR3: CASSQDGTGLAGGPGNIQYF. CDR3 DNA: TGCGCCAGCAGCCAAGATGGGACGGGACTAGCGGGAGGGCCAGGAAACATTCAGTACTTC.

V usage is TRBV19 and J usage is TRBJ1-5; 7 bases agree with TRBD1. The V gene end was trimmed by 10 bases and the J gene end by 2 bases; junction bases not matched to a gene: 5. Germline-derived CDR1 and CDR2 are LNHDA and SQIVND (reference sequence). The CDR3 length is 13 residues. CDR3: CATDRAGNQPQHF. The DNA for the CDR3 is TGTGCCACCGACAGGGCCGGCAATCAGCCCCAGCATTTT.

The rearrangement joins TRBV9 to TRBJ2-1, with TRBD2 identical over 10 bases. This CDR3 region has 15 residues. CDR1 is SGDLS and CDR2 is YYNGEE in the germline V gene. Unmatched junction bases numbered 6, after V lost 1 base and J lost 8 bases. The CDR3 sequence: CASSVSPSGSYEQFF. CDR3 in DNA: TGTGCCAGCAGCGTATCCCCTAGCGGGAGCTATGAGCAGTTCTTC.

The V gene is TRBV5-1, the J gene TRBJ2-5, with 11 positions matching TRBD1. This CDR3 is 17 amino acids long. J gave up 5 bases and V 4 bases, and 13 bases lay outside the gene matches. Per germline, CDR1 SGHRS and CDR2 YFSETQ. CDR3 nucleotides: TGCGCCAGCAGCCTGACCCGGACAGGGGGCTATGGGGAGACCCAGTACTTC. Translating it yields CASSLTRTGGYGETQYF.

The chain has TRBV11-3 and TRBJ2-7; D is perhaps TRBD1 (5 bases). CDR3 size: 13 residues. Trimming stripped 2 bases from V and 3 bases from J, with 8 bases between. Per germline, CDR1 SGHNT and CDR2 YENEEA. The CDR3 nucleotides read TGTGCCAGCAGCTTATCCGACAGCTACGAGCAGTACTTC. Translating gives CASSLSDSYEQYF.

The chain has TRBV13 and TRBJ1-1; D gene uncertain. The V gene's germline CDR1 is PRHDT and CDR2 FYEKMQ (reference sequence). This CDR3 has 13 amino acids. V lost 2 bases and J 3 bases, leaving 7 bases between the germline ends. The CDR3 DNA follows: TGTGCCAGCAGCTTAATGGGCTACACTGAAGCTTTCTTT. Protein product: CASSLMGYTEAFF. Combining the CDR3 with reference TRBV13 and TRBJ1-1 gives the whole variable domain AAGVIQSPRHLIKEKRETATLKCYPIPRHDTVYWYQQGPGQDPQFLISFYEKMQSDKGSIPDRFSAQQFSDYHSELNMSSLELGDSALYFCASSLMGYTEAFFGQGTRLTVV.

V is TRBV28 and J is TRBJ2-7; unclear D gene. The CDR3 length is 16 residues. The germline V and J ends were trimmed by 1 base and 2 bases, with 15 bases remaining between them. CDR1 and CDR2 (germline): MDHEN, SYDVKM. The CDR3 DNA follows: TGTGCCAGCAGTTTATTATTACAGCTAACCACCTACGAGCAGTACTTC. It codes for CASSLLLQLTTYEQYF.

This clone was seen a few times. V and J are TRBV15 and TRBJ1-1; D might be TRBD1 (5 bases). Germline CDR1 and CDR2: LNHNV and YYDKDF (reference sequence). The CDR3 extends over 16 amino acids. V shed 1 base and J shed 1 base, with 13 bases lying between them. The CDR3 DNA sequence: TGTGCCACCAGCAGAGTAAGGGGCCCAGGGAACACTGAAGCTTTCTTT. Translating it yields CATSRVRGPGNTEAFF.

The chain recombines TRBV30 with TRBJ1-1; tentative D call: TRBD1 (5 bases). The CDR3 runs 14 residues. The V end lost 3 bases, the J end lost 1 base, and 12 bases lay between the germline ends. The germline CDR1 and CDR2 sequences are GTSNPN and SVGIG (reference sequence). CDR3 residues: CAWRTRERNTEAFF. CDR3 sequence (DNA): TGTGCCTGGAGGACCAGGGAAAGGAACACTGAAGCTTTCTTT.

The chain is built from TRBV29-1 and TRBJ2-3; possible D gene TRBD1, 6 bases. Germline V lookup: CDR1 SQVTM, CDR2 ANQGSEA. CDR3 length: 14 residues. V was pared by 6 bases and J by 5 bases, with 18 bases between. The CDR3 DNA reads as TGCAGCGTCTCAAGGACAGCGGTAGGAGATACGCAGTATTTT. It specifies CSVSRTAVGDTQYF.

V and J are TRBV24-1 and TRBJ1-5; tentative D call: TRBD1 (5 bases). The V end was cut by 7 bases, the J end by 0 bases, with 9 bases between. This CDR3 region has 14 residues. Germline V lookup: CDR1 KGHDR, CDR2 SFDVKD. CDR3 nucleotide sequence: TGTGCCACCAGAGGTCAGGGTAGCAATCAGCCCCAGCATTTT. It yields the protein CATRGQGSNQPQHF.

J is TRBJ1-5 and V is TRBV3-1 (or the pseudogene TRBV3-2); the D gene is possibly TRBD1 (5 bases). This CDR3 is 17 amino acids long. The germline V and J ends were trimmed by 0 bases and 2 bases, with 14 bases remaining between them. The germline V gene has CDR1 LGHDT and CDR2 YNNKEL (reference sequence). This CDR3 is CASSQDRGDSGNQPQHF. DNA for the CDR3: TGTGCCAGCAGCCAAGATAGGGGTGACTCGGGCAATCAGCCCCAGCATTTT.

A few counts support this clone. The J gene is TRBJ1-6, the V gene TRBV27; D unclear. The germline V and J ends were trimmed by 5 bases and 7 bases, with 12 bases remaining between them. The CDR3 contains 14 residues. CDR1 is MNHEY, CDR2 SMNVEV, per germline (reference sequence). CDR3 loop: CASSIDMVNSPLHF. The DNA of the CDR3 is TGTGCCAGCAGTATAGACATGGTAAATTCACCCCTCCACTTT.

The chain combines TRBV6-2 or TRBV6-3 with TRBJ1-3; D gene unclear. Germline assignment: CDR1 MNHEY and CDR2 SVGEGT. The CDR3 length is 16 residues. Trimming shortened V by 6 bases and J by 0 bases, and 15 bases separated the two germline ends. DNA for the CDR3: TGTGCCAGCAGGTACGGATGGGCAAGCTCTGGAAACACCATATATTTT. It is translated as CASRYGWASSGNTIYF.

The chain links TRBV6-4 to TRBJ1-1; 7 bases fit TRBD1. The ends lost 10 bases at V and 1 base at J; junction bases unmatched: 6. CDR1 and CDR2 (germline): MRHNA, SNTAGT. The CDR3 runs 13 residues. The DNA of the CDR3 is TGTGCCACAGCAGACAGGGAGAACACTGAAGCTTTCTTT. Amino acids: CATADRENTEAFF.

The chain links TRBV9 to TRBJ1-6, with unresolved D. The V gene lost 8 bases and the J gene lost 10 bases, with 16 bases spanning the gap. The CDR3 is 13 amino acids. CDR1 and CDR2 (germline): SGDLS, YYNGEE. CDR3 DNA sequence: TGTGCCAGGAAAAAAGCTCCGGGATCACCCCTCCACTTT. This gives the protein CARKKAPGSPLHF.